This TCR beta chain is drawn from a study of breast tumors, draining lymph nodes, adjacent tissues. Turning to this clonotype: What it recognizes is unknown. A much larger clone sits a single nucleotide away, making a read error possible.

The lymph nodes were axillary draining lymph nodes from breast cancer patients. The germline V gene encodes CDR1 LGHNA and CDR2 YNFKEQ. This CDR3 comprises 15 residues. TCRdb ran MiXCR on the multiplex PCR reads and lists one entry per CDR3 protein. This sample carries some 130,000 distinct CDR3 sequences, nearly 20% of them seen once, and the ten largest clones take around 3.5%. Findings and limits, study-wide: Luminal-like breast cancer showed significantly higher tumor–nontumor repertoire similarity than basal-like. Tumor T cell lymph node origin was a supported hypothesis, not proven. Tumors had less TCR diversity than lymph nodes, more than nontumor tissue.

The J gene is TRBJ1-5, the V gene TRBV4-2; tentative D call: TRBD1 (5 bases). The sequenced sample consisted of axillary lymph node tissue. The receptor was derived from a female donor with breast cancer. Some clones in this sample may be carry-over from other donors' samples. CDR3 DNA sequence: TGTGCCAGCAGCCAAGAGGGGGATTTAAATCAGCTCCAGCATTTT. Its protein product is CASSQEGDLNQLQHF.